Listed here are 17 T cell receptor beta chains from one sample, sequenced in a study of OX40 agonist ivuxolimab in advanced cancers. Profiling relied on immunoSEQ multiplex PCR, and the TCRdb table lists in-frame clones only, not all of them. The sample shows about 48,000 clones, around 79% of them seen only once. The sample in question was CD4+ or CD8+ T cells sorted from blood, obtained in a trial of the OX40 agonist ivuxolimab. These receptors originate from an adult with an advanced solid tumor such as melanoma, head and neck, liver or kidney cancer.

The chain joins TRBV28 to TRBJ1-1; TRBD1 aligns across 7 bases. The J segment lost 6 bases and the V segment lost 3 bases, leaving 10 bases of the junction unmatched. This CDR3 has 15 residues. The germline gives CDR1 MDHEN, CDR2 SYDVKM. DNA of the CDR3: TGTGCCAGCAGTTTCTACTTGGAGGGGGCCTCTGAAGCTTTCTTT. Protein sequence: CASSFYLEGASEAFF.

This chain uses TRBV4-1 with TRBJ2-7; D might be TRBD2 (6 bases). Germline values: CDR1 MGHRA, CDR2 YSYEKL. The CDR3 extends over 14 amino acids. Trimming cost V 3 bases and J 5 bases, with 14 bases left between them. CDR3 sequence: CASSHPTRSNEQYF. CDR3 DNA sequence: TGCGCCAGCAGCCATCCGACTAGGAGCAACGAGCAGTACTTC.

V and J are TRBV7-2 and TRBJ2-1, with TRBD2 matching 14 bases. The V segment lost 4 bases and the J segment 5 bases; nucleotides outside the gene matches: 4. The CDR3 extends over 16 amino acids. Looked up from germline, CDR1 is SGHTA and CDR2 is FQGNSA. CDR3: CASSSTSGGGNNEQFF. CDR3 bases: TGTGCCAGCAGCTCGACTAGCGGGGGGGGTAACAATGAGCAGTTCTTC.

The V gene is TRBV11-2, the J gene TRBJ1-1; D might be TRBD1 (5 bases). The V end lost 2 bases, the J end lost 7 bases, and 17 bases lay between the germline ends. The CDR3 spans 15 residues. Germline V lookup: CDR1 SGHAT, CDR2 FQNNGV. CDR3 coding DNA: TGTGCCAGCAGCTTATTGGGTACTGGTACAGGTGAAGCTTTCTTT. Its protein product is CASSLLGTGTGEAFF.

This sequence joins TRBV4-2 and TRBJ1-2; D is unclear. The V end was cut by 2 bases, the J end by 1 base, with 14 bases between. Germline V gene lookup returns CDR1 LGHNA and CDR2 YNFKEQ. The CDR3 extends over 16 amino acids. Here the CDR3 DNA reads TGTGCCAGCAGCCAAATAAACCCCCCGAGTAACTATGGCTACACCTTC. Translating it yields CASSQINPPSNYGYTF.

V and J are TRBV10-3 and TRBJ2-2, with 11 bases aligning to TRBD2. This CDR3 is 14 amino acids long. V lost 10 bases, J lost 5 bases, and 6 bases stayed unmatched. Germline assignment: CDR1 ENHRY and CDR2 SYGVKD. CDR3 region: CASKLAGETGELFF. The CDR3 bases are TGTGCCAGCAAACTAGCGGGAGAGACCGGGGAGCTGTTTTTT.

This clone has a handful of counts. The CDR3 nucleotides read TGCGCCAGCAGCCCGACCTTACAGGGGATTTCCTACAATGAGCAGTTCTTC. Its protein is CASSPTLQGISYNEQFF. The genes are TRBV5-1 and TRBJ2-1; 7 nucleotides match TRBD1. Germline lookup yields CDR1 SGHRS and CDR2 YFSETQ. This CDR3 spans 17 amino acids. Trimming at V came to 4 bases and at J to 1 base, leaving 11 bases not matched to a gene.

The chain has TRBV2 and TRBJ2-5; D is possibly TRBD2 (5 bases). The germline V and J ends were trimmed by 3 bases and 3 bases, with 11 bases remaining between them. In germline, CDR1 is SNHLY, CDR2 FYNNEI. The CDR3 extends over 14 amino acids. The CDR3 DNA sequence: TGTGCCAGCAGTGAGTCAGAGGGTAAAGAGACCCAGTACTTC. Protein: CASSESEGKETQYF.

This clone showed up just a few times. The chain has TRBV28 and TRBJ2-3, with 9 bases that match TRBD2. The CDR3 has 17 amino acids. The germline gives CDR1 MDHEN, CDR2 SYDVKM. V was pared by 3 bases and J by 3 bases, with 10 bases of the junction left unmatched. CDR3 sequence: CASSLFGLATGTDTQYF. The CDR3 DNA reads as TGTGCCAGCAGTTTGTTCGGACTAGCGACGGGTACAGATACGCAGTATTTT. Full variable domain (missing parts from reference TRBV28 and TRBJ2-3): DVKVTQSSRYLVKRTGEKVFLECVQDMDHENMFWYRQDPGLGLRLIYFSYDVKMKEKGDIPEGYSVSREKKERFSLILESASTNQTSMYLCASSLFGLATGTDTQYFGPGTRLTVL.

The chain is built from TRBV5-1 and TRBJ1-6, with unresolved D. V was clipped by 4 bases and J by 7 bases, with 9 bases between them. Germline V CDR1 and CDR2: SGHRS, YFSETQ. This CDR3 is 13 amino acids long. The CDR3 loop is CASSQDTNSPLHF. Written as DNA, the CDR3 is TGCGCCAGCAGCCAAGACACCAATTCACCCCTCCACTTT. Complete variable domain (other parts from reference TRBV5-1 and TRBJ1-6): KAGVTQTPRYLIKTRGQQVTLSCSPISGHRSVSWYQQTPGQGLQFLFEYFSETQRNKGNFPGRFSGRQFSNSRSEMNVSTLELGDSALYLCASSQDTNSPLHFGNGTRLTVT.

This chain links TRBV9 with TRBJ2-3; the match to TRBD2 covers 11 bases. The V segment lost 0 bases and the J segment 5 bases; nucleotides outside the gene matches: 8. Germline V gene lookup returns CDR1 SGDLS and CDR2 YYNGEE. The CDR3 contains 17 residues. As DNA, the CDR3 is TGTGCCAGCAGCGTAGGGGGTAGCGGGAGGGCCATAGATACGCAGTATTTT. Translation: CASSVGGSGRAIDTQYF. The full variable domain, with the rest looked up from reference TRBV9 and TRBJ2-3, is DSGVTQTPKHLITATGQRVTLRCSPRSGDLSVYWYQQSLDQGLQFLIQYYNGEERAKGNILERFSAQQFPDLHSELNLSSLELGDSALYFCASSVGGSGRAIDTQYFGPGTRLTVL.

V usage is TRBV5-5 and J usage is TRBJ2-3; no firm D call. Germline values: CDR1 SGHKS, CDR2 YYEKEE (reference sequence). This CDR3 comprises 13 residues. Deletions cut 0 bases from V and 5 bases from J, with 7 bases between. DNA for the CDR3: TGTGCCAGCAGCTTGGGCACTTTAGATACGCAGTATTTT. It is translated as CASSLGTLDTQYF.

This clone was picked up a small number of times. The gene calls are TRBV19 and TRBJ1-2; 8 nucleotides match TRBD1. The CDR3 loop spans 16 amino acids. Trimming removed 3 bases from V and 8 bases from J; junction bases left unmatched: 14. Germline CDR1 is LNHDA and CDR2 is SQIVND (reference sequence). As DNA, the CDR3 is TGTGCCAGTAGTATGACTTTCTCGGACAGGGCGGCGGGCTACACCTTC. It codes for CASSMTFSDRAAGYTF.

V usage is TRBV11-2 and J usage is TRBJ2-1, with D tentatively TRBD2 (6 bases). This CDR3 region has 14 residues. Germline V gene lookup returns CDR1 SGHAT and CDR2 FQNNGV. V was trimmed by 3 bases and J by 6 bases, leaving 12 bases between them. DNA of the CDR3: TGTGCCAGCAGCTTTCTAGCGAGAGGCAATGAGCAGTTCTTC. Translated, it gives CASSFLARGNEQFF.

The V gene is TRBV7-2, the J gene TRBJ2-5; 9 bases align to TRBD2. V shed 5 bases and J 1 base; nucleotides not matched to a gene: 5. Germline V gene lookup returns CDR1 SGHTA and CDR2 FQGNSA. The CDR3 sequence is 15 residues long. The CDR3 loop is CASSSRLAVQETQYF. DNA of the CDR3: TGTGCCAGCAGCAGCAGACTAGCGGTCCAAGAGACCCAGTACTTC.

This clone was picked up a small number of times. The genes are TRBV2 and TRBJ2-1, with 10 bases lining up with TRBD2. The CDR3 has 18 residues. The V gene's germline CDR1 is SNHLY and CDR2 FYNNEI. Unmatched junction bases numbered 15, after V lost 6 bases and J lost 4 bases. The CDR3 loop is CASSALGAGGPGYNEQFF. DNA of the CDR3: TGTGCCAGCAGCGCCTTAGGAGCGGGAGGGCCTGGATACAATGAGCAGTTCTTC.

The J gene is TRBJ1-2, the V gene TRBV4-1, with D possibly being TRBD1 (6 bases). V lost 4 bases to trimming and J lost 14 bases, with 29 bases between them. The CDR3 consists of 16 residues. Looked up from germline, CDR1 is MGHRA and CDR2 is YSYEKL. This chain's CDR3 is CASSPLEGRLGGRRTF. Here the CDR3 DNA reads TGCGCCAGCAGCCCCCTGGAGGGCAGGCTAGGGGGAAGGAGGACCTTC.